These 11 T cell receptor beta chains share one sample of origin, sequenced in a study of blood T cell repertoires in COVID-19. TCRdb keeps only in-frame clones here, not all; method: immunoSEQ multiplex PCR. This sample has 150,000 to 200,000 clones; roughly 84% occur once, and the top ten carry approximately 2.4%. The sample consisted of peripheral blood. The origin of the receptors is a human donor with acute or convalescent COVID-19. The donor label of this sample is uncertain.

The chain links TRBV7-9 to TRBJ1-1; 11 nucleotides line up with TRBD1. The germline gives CDR1 SEHNR, CDR2 FQNEAQ (reference sequence). J lost 3 bases, V lost 5 bases, and 8 bases had no gene match. The length of the CDR3 is 16 residues. The DNA for the CDR3 is TGTGCCAGCAGCCGACCTGGACAGGGGGCGCACACTGAAGCTTTCTTT. It yields the protein CASSRPGQGAHTEAFF.

This sequence joins TRBV3-1 (or the pseudogene TRBV3-2) and TRBJ2-3; 14 bases map to TRBD2. The CDR3 consists of 18 residues. Germline V lookup: CDR1 LGHDT, CDR2 YNNKEL (reference sequence). After removal of 4 bases from V and 5 bases from J, the junction contained 11 bases not matched to a gene. CDR3 region: CASSRGLAGDQGRDTQYF. CDR3 nucleotide sequence: TGTGCCAGCAGCCGGGGACTAGCGGGAGATCAAGGGAGAGATACGCAGTATTTT.

This chain joins TRBV28 and TRBJ1-2; 9 bases fit TRBD1. CDR1 is MDHEN and CDR2 is SYDVKM in the germline V gene. V dropped 2 bases and J dropped 8; count of bases not matched to a gene: 6. The length of the CDR3 is 14 residues. The CDR3 sequence: CASSLTGGVFGYTF. In nucleotides, the CDR3 is TGTGCCAGCAGTTTAACAGGGGGCGTATTCGGCTACACCTTC.

V usage is TRBV2 and J usage is TRBJ2-1; a possible D gene is TRBD2 (6 bases). Germline values: CDR1 SNHLY, CDR2 FYNNEI. V lost 3 bases to trimming and J lost 3 bases, with 6 bases between them. The CDR3 loop spans 13 amino acids. CDR3 DNA: TGTGCCAGCAGTGATAGCGGCTACAATGAGCAGTTCTTC. This sequence encodes CASSDSGYNEQFF.

To note about this clone: The sample holds other DNA sequences that translate to the same CDR3. The chain recombines TRBV11-3 with TRBJ2-3, with D possibly matching TRBD2 (6 bases). Germline V gene lookup returns CDR1 SGHNT and CDR2 YENEEA. The CDR3 is 14 amino acids. V was pared by 5 bases and J by 0 bases, with 9 bases between. The DNA for the CDR3 is TGTGCCAGCAGCCGTAGCGGTAGCACAGATACGCAGTATTTT. This encodes CASSRSGSTDTQYF.

The chain is built from TRBV5-1 and TRBJ1-2, with 8 bases aligning to TRBD1. After removal of 2 bases from V and 8 bases from J, the junction contained 20 bases not matched to a gene. Germline V gene lookup returns CDR1 SGHRS and CDR2 YFSETQ. The CDR3 is made up of 18 amino acids. The DNA of the CDR3 is TGCGCCAGCAGCTTTTATGTCGCAGGGGGCTCCCTTTTCGGGGGCTACACCTTC. Translating it yields CASSFYVAGGSLFGGYTF.

CDR3 nucleotide sequence: TGTGCCAGCAGGGACAGAGCAGGCTATGGCTACACCTTC. This translates into CASRDRAGYGYTF. This rearrangement joins TRBV28 to TRBJ1-2; a weak D match, TRBD1 (6 bases). The ends were cut back, 6 bases at V and 4 bases at J, with 12 bases in the middle. Looked up from germline, CDR1 is MDHEN and CDR2 is SYDVKM. This CDR3 has 13 residues.

V gene TRBV5-8 combines with J gene TRBJ1-5, with 8 bases lining up with TRBD1. The V and J ends lost 4 bases and 5 bases, in that order; junction bases with no gene match: 11. The CDR3 totals 16 residues. Germline CDR1 is SGHTS and CDR2 is YDEGEE. The CDR3 spells CASSLRTGKQDQPQHF. In nucleotides, the CDR3 is TGTGCCAGCAGCCTTCGGACAGGGAAGCAAGATCAGCCCCAGCATTTT.

The CDR3 DNA follows: TGTGCCAGTAGTTCCCGACAGGGTTACGAGCAGTACTTC. It yields the protein CASSSRQGYEQYF. This chain uses TRBV19 with TRBJ2-7, with 7 bases lining up with TRBD1. V shed 5 bases and J 4 bases; nucleotides not matched to a gene: 5. Germline-derived CDR1 and CDR2 are LNHDA and SQIVND (reference sequence). This CDR3 spans 13 amino acids.

The chain links TRBV28 to TRBJ2-7; D call uncertain. The CDR3 contains 12 residues. V lost 5 bases and J 6 bases, leaving 11 bases between the germline ends. CDR1 and CDR2 (germline): MDHEN, SYDVKM. CDR3 sequence reads: CASSSSRFEQYF. The CDR3 region has the DNA TGTGCCAGCAGTAGTAGCCGGTTCGAGCAGTACTTC.

The rearrangement joins TRBV2 to TRBJ1-1, with unresolved D. CDR1 is SNHLY, CDR2 FYNNEI, per germline. This CDR3 comprises 12 residues. V lost 5 bases, J lost 8 bases, and 12 bases lay in between. CDR3 residues: CASSPRGGEAFF. Here the CDR3 DNA reads TGTGCCAGCAGTCCCCGGGGAGGGGAAGCTTTCTTT.